Listed below are T cell receptor beta chains from one sample, sequenced in a study of cytomegalovirus exposure and HLA in healthy donors. Here immunoSEQ multiplex PCR was the method, and the copy in TCRdb shows in-frame clones only, minus some. The sample consists of about 130,000 clones, roughly 68% of them appearing once. The sample taken for sequencing was PBMCs. The receptors here all came from a woman between 45 and 60 years old in good health and CMV-seropositive. Each CDR3 is given with its conserved first and last residue. D genes are given only for firm matches. Some rows have no size entry. The others give once, few or many, or a class for an expanded clone.

DNA: TGTGCCAGCAGCCTTCAAGAGACCCAGTACTTC; CDR3: CASSLQETQYF; size: NA; length: 11; J: TRBJ2-5; V: TRBV6-6; D: NA
DNA: TGTGCCAGCTCACGGCAGGGTGGTCCTGAGCAGTTCTTC; CDR3: CASSRQGGPEQFF; size: NA; length: 13; J: TRBJ2-1; V: TRBV18; D: NA
DNA: TGTGCCAGCAGTTTCTACAGGGGGCATCAGCCCCAGCATTTT; CDR3: CASSFYRGHQPQHF; size: NA; length: 14; J: TRBJ1-5; V: TRBV28; D: TRBD1
DNA: TGTGCCAGCAGCAACGATCTAGCGGGGGGCGAGACCCAGTACTTC; CDR3: CASSNDLAGGETQYF; size: NA; length: 15; J: TRBJ2-5; V: TRBV9; D: TRBD2
DNA: TGTGCCAGCAGCTTTGGACAGAGCTCCTATAATTCACCCCTCCACTTT; CDR3: CASSFGQSSYNSPLHF; size: NA; length: 16; J: TRBJ1-6; V: TRBV13; D: NA
DNA: TGCGCCAGCAGCTTGGGTAGAACTGAAGAGACCCAGTACTTC; CDR3: CASSLGRTEETQYF; size: once; length: 14; J: TRBJ2-5; V: TRBV5-1; D: NA
DNA: TGTGCCAGCAGTGAGCGTCTCCGCACCGGGGAGCTGTTTTTT; CDR3: CASSERLRTGELFF; size: NA; length: 14; J: TRBJ2-2; V: TRBV2; D: NA
DNA: TGCGCCAGCAGCCAAGCGGACAGGGGCCGTGGCTACACCTTC; CDR3: CASSQADRGRGYTF; size: few; length: 14; J: TRBJ1-2; V: TRBV4-1; D: TRBD1
DNA: TGTGCCAGCAGTCCGACAGGGGTCAATGAGCAGTTCTTC; CDR3: CASSPTGVNEQFF; size: NA; length: 13; J: TRBJ2-1; V: TRBV27; D: TRBD1
DNA: TGTGCCAGCATAGGACAGGTCTACGAGCAGTACTTC; CDR3: CASIGQVYEQYF; size: NA; length: 12; J: TRBJ2-7; V: TRBV2; D: TRBD1
DNA: TGCGCCAGCAGCCGCGGGCGGGGAGAACGCGAGCAGTACTTC; CDR3: CASSRGRGEREQYF; size: NA; length: 14; J: TRBJ2-7; V: TRBV4-1; D: NA
DNA: TGCGCCAGCAGCCAAACTGACTCCCCAGATACGCAGTATTTT; CDR3: CASSQTDSPDTQYF; size: once; length: 14; J: TRBJ2-3; V: TRBV4-1; D: NA
DNA: TGTGCCAGTAGTTCAGGGACTAGCGGGGGGATGGATACGCAGTATTTT; CDR3: CASSSGTSGGMDTQYF; size: NA; length: 16; J: TRBJ2-3; V: TRBV19; D: TRBD2
DNA: TGTGCCAGCACAAGCCGTTCAACTAATGAAAAACTGTTTTTT; CDR3: CASTSRSTNEKLFF; size: NA; length: 14; J: TRBJ1-4; V: TRBV6-6; D: NA
DNA: TGTGCCAGCACTCTTTCCAGCTCCTACAATGAGCAGTTCTTC; CDR3: CASTLSSSYNEQFF; size: NA; length: 14; J: TRBJ2-1; V: TRBV6-5; D: NA
DNA: TGTGCCAGCAGCCAAGACGGAAGACAGGGTTACTCCTACAATGAGCAGTTCTTC; CDR3: CASSQDGRQGYSYNEQFF; size: NA; length: 18; J: TRBJ2-1; V: TRBV11-1; D: TRBD1
DNA: TGCAGCGCCGCACTAGCGGGGGGAACAGATACGCAGTATTTT; CDR3: CSAALAGGTDTQYF; size: NA; length: 14; J: TRBJ2-3; V: TRBV29-1; D: TRBD2
DNA: TGTGCCAGCAGCTTGGGCGGGGACCCACCCGGGGAGCTGTTTTTT; CDR3: CASSLGGDPPGELFF; size: NA; length: 15; J: TRBJ2-2; V: TRBV11-3; D: NA
DNA: TGTGCCAGCAGCTTAACTTCGGGACAGGGGAATACCCAGTACTTC; CDR3: CASSLTSGQGNTQYF; size: NA; length: 15; J: TRBJ2-5; V: TRBV11-3; D: TRBD1
DNA: TGTGCCAGCAGCCAGCTAACCTCATCCGGGGAGCTGTTTTTT; CDR3: CASSQLTSSGELFF; size: NA; length: 14; J: TRBJ2-2; V: TRBV14; D: NA
DNA: TGTGCCACCAGCAGAGACGTGGACAGCGGAGTGGAGACCCAGTACTTC; CDR3: CATSRDVDSGVETQYF; size: NA; length: 16; J: TRBJ2-5; V: TRBV15; D: NA
DNA: TGTGCCAGCTCACCGGATCATAGCGGGAAGAGCACAGATACGCAGTATTTT; CDR3: CASSPDHSGKSTDTQYF; size: once; length: 17; J: TRBJ2-3; V: TRBV18; D: TRBD2
DNA: TGTGCCACGGCCCCCCGGGTGACAACTAATGAAAAACTGTTTTTT; CDR3: CATAPRVTTNEKLFF; size: NA; length: 15; J: TRBJ1-4; V: TRBV15; D: NA
DNA: TGTGCCAGCAGTGAAACGCGGGGGTGGACTGAAGCTTTCTTT; CDR3: CASSETRGWTEAFF; size: few; length: 14; J: TRBJ1-1; V: TRBV2; D: NA